Listed here are 8 T cell receptor beta chains from one sample, sequenced in a study of T cell clonality in common variable immunodeficiency. Using immunoSEQ multiplex PCR, the repertoire was profiled, and TCRdb retains in-frame clones only, with some absent. The repertoire consists of roughly 48,000 clones, none detected only once. Sequenced input: peripheral blood mononuclear cells. These receptors were obtained from a person aged 18 to 75 in good health.

This clone has a count of ten or more. The read is 3 residues too short to cover the CDR3 end, so that end is filled in from the germline J gene. This sequence joins TRBV5-1 and TRBJ1-5; D not resolved. With 1 base removed from V and 0 bases from J, the gap between germline ends came to 8 bases. The CDR3 is made up of 15 amino acids. Germline-derived CDR1 and CDR2 are SGHRS and YFSETQ. The CDR3 loop is CASSLSDGSNQPQHF. The CDR3 DNA, read in part, is TGCGCCAGCAGCTTGAGCGACGGTAGCAATCAGCCC.

This clone appeared many times. The observed sequence ends 3 residues before the CDR3 terminus, with the missing tail filled in from the germline J gene. V and J are TRBV18 and TRBJ2-3; 11 bases agree with TRBD2. Germline values: CDR1 KGHSH, CDR2 LQKENI. The V gene end was trimmed by 3 bases and the J gene end by 2 bases; junction bases not matched to a gene: 13. This CDR3 comprises 19 residues. The CDR3 is CASSPGLAVPADYTDTQYF. The CDR3 bases that were read are TGTGCCAGCTCACCGGGACTAGCGGTCCCCGCAGACTACACAGATACG.

This clone occurred many times. The read is 3 residues too short to cover the CDR3 end, so that end is filled in from the germline J gene. V is TRBV14 and J is TRBJ2-3, with TRBD2 identical over 7 bases. The CDR3 covers 15 residues. Germline V lookup: CDR1 SGHDN, CDR2 FVKESK. After removal of 4 bases from V and 0 bases from J, the junction contained 4 bases not matched to a gene. Partial CDR3 DNA: TGTGCCAGCAGCCTACCTAGCGGTAGCACAGATACG. Encoded protein: CASSLPSGSTDT. The complete CDR3 protein is CASSLPSGSTDTQYF.

This clone was seen ten or more times. The CDR3 is cut off 3 residues early in the read; its end comes from the germline J gene. The chain uses TRBV20-1 and TRBJ2-1; TRBD1 is a possible D gene (5 bases). CDR1 DFQATT and CDR2 SNEGSKA come from the germline V gene (reference sequence). There are 13 residues in the CDR3. V was shortened by 1 base and J by 4 bases, with 8 bases between the two germline ends. The CDR3 sequence is CSARVGDYNEQFF. CDR3 DNA (partial): TGCAGTGCTAGAGTAGGGGATTACAATGAG.

This clone has ten or more counts. The DNA ends 3 residues before the CDR3 does, and the rest of the CDR3 is filled in from the germline J gene. The chain recombines TRBV7-9 with TRBJ2-5; 8 nucleotides align to TRBD1. Germline V gene lookup returns CDR1 SEHNR and CDR2 FQNEAQ (reference sequence). Unmatched junction bases numbered 5, after V lost 1 base and J lost 4 bases. This CDR3 is built from 15 residues. The CDR3 loop is CASSLGLQGGETQYF. The CDR3 bases that were read are TGTGCCAGCAGCTTAGGGCTACAGGGGGGAGAGACC.

This clone has ten or more counts. The read is 3 residues too short to cover the CDR3 end, so that end is filled in from the germline J gene. The rearrangement links TRBV30 to TRBJ1-5; TRBD1 might be the D (6 bases). CDR1 and CDR2 from the germline V gene are GTSNPN and SVGIG (reference sequence). V lost 0 bases and J lost 9, with 24 bases in between. CDR3 size: 17 residues. CDR3 DNA, as far as it was read: TGTGCCTGGAGTGTGGATACTACAGGGCAGAGCCTTCGGCCC. This translates into CAWSVDTTGQSLRP. The full CDR3 sequence reads CAWSVDTTGQSLRPQHF.

In this sample, this clone turned up many times. With the read ending 3 residues before the CDR3 end, the germline J gene is used to fill in that end. The V and J genes are TRBV14 and TRBJ2-4, with D perhaps TRBD1 (6 bases). V was cut by 0 bases and J by 2 bases, with 20 bases left in between. Germline-derived CDR1 and CDR2 are SGHDN and FVKESK. The CDR3 runs 19 residues. The CDR3 region is CASSQEPGTLGWTKNIQYF. CDR3 bases read: TGTGCCAGCAGCCAAGAGCCCGGGACACTGGGATGGACCAAAAACATT.

This clone was counted many times. The read halts 3 residues ahead of the CDR3 end, with the missing end drawn from the germline J gene. This chain connects TRBV14 to TRBJ2-7, with TRBD1 matching 10 bases. Germline CDR1 is SGHDN and CDR2 is FVKESK. The CDR3 length is 20 residues. The V segment lost 1 base and the J segment 2 bases; nucleotides outside the gene matches: 17. The CDR3 loop reads CASSQGSGTGVARLTYEQYF. Partial CDR3 DNA: TGTGCCAGCAGCCAAGGTTCCGGGACAGGGGTTGCTCGCCTAACCTACGAG.